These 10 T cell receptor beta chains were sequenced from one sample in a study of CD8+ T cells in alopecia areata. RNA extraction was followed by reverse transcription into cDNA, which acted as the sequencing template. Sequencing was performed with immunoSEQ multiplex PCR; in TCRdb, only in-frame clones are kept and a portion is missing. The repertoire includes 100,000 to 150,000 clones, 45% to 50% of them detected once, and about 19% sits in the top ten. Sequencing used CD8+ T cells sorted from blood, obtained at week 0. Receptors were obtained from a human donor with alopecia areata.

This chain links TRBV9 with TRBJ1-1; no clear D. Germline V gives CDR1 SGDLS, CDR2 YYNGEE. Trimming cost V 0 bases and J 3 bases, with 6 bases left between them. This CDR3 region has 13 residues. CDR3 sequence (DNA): TGTGCCAGCAGCGTAGTTGAAGACACTGAAGCTTTCTTT. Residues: CASSVVEDTEAFF.

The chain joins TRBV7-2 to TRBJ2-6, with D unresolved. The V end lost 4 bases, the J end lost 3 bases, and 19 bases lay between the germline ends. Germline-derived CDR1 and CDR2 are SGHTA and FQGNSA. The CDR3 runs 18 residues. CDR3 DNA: TGTGCCAGCAGCTCCCGTGATGGGCTGGTTAGTGGGGCCAACGTCCTGACTTTC. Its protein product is CASSSRDGLVSGANVLTF.

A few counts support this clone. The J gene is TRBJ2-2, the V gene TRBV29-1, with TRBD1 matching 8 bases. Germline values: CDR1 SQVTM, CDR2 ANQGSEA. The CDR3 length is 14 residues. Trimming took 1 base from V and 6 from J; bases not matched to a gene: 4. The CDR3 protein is CSVEGRQGSGELFF. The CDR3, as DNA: TGCAGCGTTGAAGGTCGACAGGGGTCCGGGGAGCTGTTTTTT.

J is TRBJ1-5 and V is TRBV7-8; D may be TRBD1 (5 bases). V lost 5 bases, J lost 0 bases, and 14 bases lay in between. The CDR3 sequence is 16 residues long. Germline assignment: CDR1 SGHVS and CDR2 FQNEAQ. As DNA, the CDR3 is TGTGCCAGCAGCCTAATGGGACGGGTTAGCAATCAGCCCCAGCATTTT. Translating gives CASSLMGRVSNQPQHF.

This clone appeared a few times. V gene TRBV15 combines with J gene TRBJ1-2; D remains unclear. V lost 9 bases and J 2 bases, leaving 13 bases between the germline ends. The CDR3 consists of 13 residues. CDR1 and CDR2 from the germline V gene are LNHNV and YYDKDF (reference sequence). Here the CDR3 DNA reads TGTGCCACAACGGCCGGGGAGAACTATGGCTACACCTTC. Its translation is CATTAGENYGYTF.

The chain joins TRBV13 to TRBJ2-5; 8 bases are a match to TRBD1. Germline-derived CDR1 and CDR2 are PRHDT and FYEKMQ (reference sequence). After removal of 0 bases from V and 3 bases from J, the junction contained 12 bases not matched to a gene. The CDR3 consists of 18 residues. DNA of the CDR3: TGTGCCAGCAGCTTAGGGGGCCTGGGACAGGTAAAAGAAGAGACCCAGTACTTC. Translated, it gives CASSLGGLGQVKEETQYF. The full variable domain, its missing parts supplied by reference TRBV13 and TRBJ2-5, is AAGVIQSPRHLIKEKRETATLKCYPIPRHDTVYWYQQGPGQDPQFLISFYEKMQSDKGSIPDRFSAQQFSDYHSELNMSSLELGDSALYFCASSLGGLGQVKEETQYFGPGTRLLVL.

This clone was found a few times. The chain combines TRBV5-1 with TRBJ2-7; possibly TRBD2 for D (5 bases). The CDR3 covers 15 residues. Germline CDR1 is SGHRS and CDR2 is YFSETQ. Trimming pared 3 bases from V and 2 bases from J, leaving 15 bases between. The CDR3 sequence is CASSSTRTATYEQYF. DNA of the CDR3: TGCGCCAGCAGCTCTACTAGGACCGCCACCTACGAGCAGTACTTC.

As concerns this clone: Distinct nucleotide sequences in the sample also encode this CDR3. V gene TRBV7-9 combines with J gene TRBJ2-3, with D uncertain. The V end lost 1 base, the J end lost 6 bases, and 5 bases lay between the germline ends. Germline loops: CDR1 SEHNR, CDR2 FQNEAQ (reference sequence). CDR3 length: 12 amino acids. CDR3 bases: TGTGCCAGCAGCTTAGTCGCGGATACGCAGTATTTT. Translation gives CASSLVADTQYF. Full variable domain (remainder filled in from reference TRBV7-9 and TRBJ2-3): DTGVSQNPRHKITKRGQNVTFRCDPISEHNRLYWYRQTLGQGPEFLTYFQNEAQLEKSRLLSDRFSAERPKGSFSTLEIQRTEQGDSAMYLCASSLVADTQYFGPGTRLTVL.

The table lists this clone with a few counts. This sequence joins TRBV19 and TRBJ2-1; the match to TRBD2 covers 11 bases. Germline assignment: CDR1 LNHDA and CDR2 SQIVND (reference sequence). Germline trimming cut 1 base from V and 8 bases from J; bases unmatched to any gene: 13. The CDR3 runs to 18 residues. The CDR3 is CASSIGQTTGTSGDEQFF. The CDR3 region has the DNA TGTGCCAGTAGTATAGGCCAGACTACCGGGACTAGCGGCGATGAGCAGTTCTTC. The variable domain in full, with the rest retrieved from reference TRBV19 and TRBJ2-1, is DGGITQSPKYLFRKEGQNVTLSCEQNLNHDAMYWYRQDPGQGLRLIYYSQIVNDFQKGDIAEGYSVSREKKESFPLTVTSAQKNPTAFYLCASSIGQTTGTSGDEQFFGPGTRLTVL.

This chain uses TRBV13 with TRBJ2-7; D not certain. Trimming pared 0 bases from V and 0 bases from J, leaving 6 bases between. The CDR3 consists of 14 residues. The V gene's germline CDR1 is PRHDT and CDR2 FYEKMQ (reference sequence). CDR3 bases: TGTGCCAGCAGCTTAGGGGAACCCTCCTACGAGCAGTACTTC. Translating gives CASSLGEPSYEQYF.